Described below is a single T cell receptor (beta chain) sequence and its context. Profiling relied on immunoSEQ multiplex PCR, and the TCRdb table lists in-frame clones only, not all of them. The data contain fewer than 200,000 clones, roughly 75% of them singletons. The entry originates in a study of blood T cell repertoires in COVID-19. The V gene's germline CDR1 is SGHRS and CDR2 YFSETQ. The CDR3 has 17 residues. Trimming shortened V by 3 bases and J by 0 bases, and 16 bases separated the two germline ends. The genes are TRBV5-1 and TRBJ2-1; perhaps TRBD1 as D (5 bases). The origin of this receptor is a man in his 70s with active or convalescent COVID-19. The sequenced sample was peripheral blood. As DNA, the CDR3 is TGCGCCAGCAGCTCTCTCCTGGGCACAGGCTCCTACAATGAGCAGTTCTTC. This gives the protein CASSSLLGTGSYNEQFF.